This record concerns one T cell receptor (beta chain) sequence. The germline V and J ends were trimmed by 4 bases and 5 bases, with 11 bases remaining between them. Germline lookup yields CDR1 SGHTA and CDR2 FQGNSA. The CDR3 has 13 residues. This specimen comes from a study of CD8+CD57+ T cells in acquired aplastic anemia. In patients chosen for sequencing, flow cytometry had shown CD8+CD57+ cell expansion. Profiles of TCR beta VDJ and CDR3 were generated from a genomic DNA template. Each CDR3 protein gets one entry after TCRdb re-called the reads with MiXCR. The sample carries roughly 180,000 distinct CDR3 sequences, almost 50% recorded once.

The source material was sorted CD4+, CD8+, or CD8+CD57+ T cells (not recorded which) from PBMCs. The V and J genes are TRBV7-2 and TRBJ2-5; weak D call: TRBD1 (6 bases). The TCR sequence derives from a human donor with aplastic anemia. The CDR3 nucleotides are TGTGCCAGCAGCTCCACAGGGACGGAGACCCAGTACTTC. Protein sequence: CASSSTGTETQYF.